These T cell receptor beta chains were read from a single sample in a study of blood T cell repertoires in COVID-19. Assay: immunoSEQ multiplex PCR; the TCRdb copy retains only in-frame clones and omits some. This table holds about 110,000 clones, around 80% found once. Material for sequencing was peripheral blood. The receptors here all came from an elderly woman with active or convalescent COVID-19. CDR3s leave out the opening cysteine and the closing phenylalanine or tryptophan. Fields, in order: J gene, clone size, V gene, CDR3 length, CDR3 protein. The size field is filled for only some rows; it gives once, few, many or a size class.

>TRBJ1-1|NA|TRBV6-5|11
ASIGRGGTEAF
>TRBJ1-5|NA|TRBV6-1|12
ASSEVNINQPQH
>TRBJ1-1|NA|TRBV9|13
ASSTTGGAGTEAF
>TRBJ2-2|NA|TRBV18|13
ASSPVGQGTGELF
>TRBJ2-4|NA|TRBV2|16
ASSERRGGPLAKNIQY
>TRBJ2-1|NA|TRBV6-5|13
ASSSMAGDNNEQF
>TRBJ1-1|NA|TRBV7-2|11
ASSARQVTEAF
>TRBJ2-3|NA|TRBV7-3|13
ASSLTGGFTDTQY
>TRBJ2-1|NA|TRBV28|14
ASRDRSGRSYNEQF
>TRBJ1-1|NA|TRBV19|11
ASRQQGPTEAF
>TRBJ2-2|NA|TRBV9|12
ASSDRTVVGELF
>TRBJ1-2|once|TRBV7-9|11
ASSSGQGAGYT
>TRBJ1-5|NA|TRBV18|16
ASSPVIGTGGSNQPQH
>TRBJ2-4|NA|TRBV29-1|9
SVLLGDIQY
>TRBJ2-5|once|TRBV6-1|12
ASSELYSQETQY
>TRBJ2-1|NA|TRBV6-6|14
ASSYLAGGLDNEQF
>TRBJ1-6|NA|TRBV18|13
ASSLETGGSAPLH
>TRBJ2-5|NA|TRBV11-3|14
ASSLVASGYQETQY
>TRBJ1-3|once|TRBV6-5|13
ASSPDSSSGNTIY
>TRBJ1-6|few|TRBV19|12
ASSTTGANSPLH
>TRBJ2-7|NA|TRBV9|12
ASSVGQGFYEQY
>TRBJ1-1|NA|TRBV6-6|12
ASSQNRGITEAF
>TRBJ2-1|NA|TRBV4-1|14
ASSQQSGTGVNEQF
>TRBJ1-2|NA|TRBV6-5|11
ASSYPGTMGYT
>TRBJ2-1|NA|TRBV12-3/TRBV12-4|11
ASTQEAYNEQF